This TCR beta chain was recovered during a study of T cell responses to AZD1222 COVID-19 vaccine. Sequenced by immunoSEQ multiplex PCR; TCRdb stores in-frame clones only, minus some. This sample has approximately 140,000 clones, with around 90% found just once. Notes on this clone: As yet, its antigen is unknown.

With 0 bases removed from V and 3 bases from J, the gap between germline ends came to 10 bases. This CDR3 contains 14 residues. Looked up from germline, CDR1 is SGHRS and CDR2 is YFSETQ. Study conclusions and caveats: Without day 14 samples, only post-peak T cell repertoires were studied.

The chain links TRBV5-1 to TRBJ2-7; D is tentatively TRBD1 or TRBD2 (5 bases each). This TCR came from an adult in good health. Sequences were derived from peripheral blood, sampled on day 0 of MenACWY control vaccination. CDR3 in amino acids: CASSLVSGSYEQYF. CDR3 coding DNA: TGCGCCAGCAGCTTGGTATCAGGGAGCTACGAGCAGTACTTC.